Below, one TCR beta chain is given with its context. Its cognate antigen is unknown. The data were taken from a study of regulatory T cells in long-lasting Graves disease. Overall study results and limits: Persistent patients had a count of shared public clonotypes (approximately 3,000) that exceeded that of new patients (approximately 1,000).

CDR3 size: 12 residues. Trimming took 6 bases from V and 6 from J, leaving 8 bases between them. CDR1 and CDR2 (germline): MGHDK, SYGVNS. Time point denoted: newly diagnosed GD, antithyroid drugs for less than 3 months. Extracted PBMC RNA gave rise to the TCR library. Both iRepertoire HTBI primers and Arm-PCR of CDR3 regions were used to build the TCR beta libraries. TCRdb re-called the multiplex PCR reads through MiXCR, storing one row per CDR3 protein. Of 200,000 to 250,000 distinct CDR3 sequences listed, 20% were seen once; the top ten hold roughly 13%. The V and J genes are TRBV25-1 and TRBJ2-2; tentatively, D is TRBD2 (6 bases). This receptor was taken from a female donor with Graves disease. The material was peripheral blood mononuclear cells (PBMCs), obtained at new diagnosis, from a patient treated with antithyroid drugs. This chain's CDR3 is CASRTSPGELFF. CDR3 DNA: TGTGCCAGCAGAACTAGCCCCGGGGAGCTGTTTTTT.